This T cell receptor beta chain was sequenced during a study of lung T cells in sarcoidosis with Löfgren's syndrome. A note on this clonotype: This may come from a read error, since a much larger clone is one base off.

TCRdb passed the reads through MiXCR, listing each CDR3 protein once. The sample holds tens of thousands of distinct CDR3 sequences; around 21% are singletons and the top ten take 2% to 2.5%. Germline V gene sequence: CDR1 MDHEN, CDR2 SYDVKM. This CDR3 contains 12 residues. The receptor was isolated from a human donor with sarcoidosis (Löfgren's syndrome or another form), or a control subject (not recorded which). The V gene is TRBV28, the J gene TRBJ2-7; D call uncertain. Sequenced input: CD4+ T cells from PBMCs. DNA of the CDR3: TGTACCAGCAGCATACGGTCCTACGAGCAGTACTTC. Protein product: CTSSIRSYEQYF. Full variable domain (remainder filled in from reference TRBV28 and TRBJ2-7): DVKVTQSSRYLVKRTGEKVFLECVQDMDHENMFWYRQDPGLGLRLIYFSYDVKMKEKGDIPEGYSVSREKKERFSLILESASTNQTSMYLCTSSIRSYEQYFGPGTRLTVT.